This T cell receptor beta chain is drawn from a study of beta chain features in type 1 diabetes (dated by TCRdb to 2017 to 2018). Concerning the study at large: Mean age, gender distribution, total cell number and subset yield did not differ between patients and healthy donors. A total of approximately 110,000,000 sorted cells were examined across all samples, and a strong correlation was observed between cell number per subset and RNA yield. In the study, TCRB repertoires of sorted circulating CD4+ T cell subsets from recently diagnosed type 1 diabetes patients were compared with those of matched healthy donors. Whereas all 30 or so donors provided naive and central memory subsets, regulatory and stem cell-like memory subsets were isolated from just 8 patients and about eight healthy donors.

From each donor, a single peripheral blood sample of approximately 110 mL on average was drawn into heparinised tubes. A BD FACSAria II was used to sort naive, central memory, regulatory and stem cell-like memory CD4+ T cells with a panel that included CD45RO, CCR7, CD25, CD127, CD95 and CD27. A purity above 98% was achieved for all sorted populations. PBMCs were separated immediately by Lymphoprep density gradient centrifugation and were stained directly, without being cultured. Samples were stained and sorted in pairs, with one healthy donor and one patient per experiment, so that batch effects were minimized. The germline V gene encodes CDR1 LNHDA and CDR2 SQIVND (reference sequence). The CDR3 runs 13 amino acids, cysteine and phenylalanine included. Only CDR3 DNA remains: 39 bases, in frame from the first base. Clipping removes 6 bases from V and 2 bases from J, with 3 as the unmatched junction base count.

The paper as a whole reports these results and caveats: Sequencing cDNA rather than genomic DNA could over-represent highly expressing activated cells, although activation and CD3 levels did not differ between groups. In all four CD4+ subsets, TCRB CDR3 length was moderately but significantly shorter in type 1 diabetes patients. PCR might favor shorter templates, but patient and control samples were amplified and corrected together, so any skew would affect both groups equally. Only small numbers of individuals were included in the HLA sub-analyses, which left unresolved whether HLA type had any influence on TCRB rearrangement. Naive, central memory and regulatory TCRB repertoires appeared to be more alike among patients than among healthy donors. Fewer insertions and more nucleotide deletions at VDJ recombination sites were observed in patients with type 1 diabetes, implying thymic rearrangement abnormalities.

The entire amount of isolated RNA was reverse transcribed using the High Capacity cDNA Reverse Transcription Kit, so the sequenced TCRB transcripts were expressed ones. Deep immunoSEQ sequencing was performed on naive, central memory and regulatory T cell samples, with an average of around 3.4 million total reads per sample. After sorted cells were lysed in RLT buffer, RNA was extracted with DNase-treated RNeasy Micro or Mini kits, with the choice depending on cell number. To prevent cross-contamination, each cell subset was processed individually, whereas patient and healthy donor samples were processed jointly. TCRB sequences were amplified from cDNA with the immunoSEQ multiplex PCR, producing 87-bp fragments spanning the CDR3 region. The amplicons were sequenced using the Illumina HiSeq platform. The paper's data handling went like this. PCR bias was computationally corrected using synthetic template baselines, reads within Hamming distance 2 were collapsed, and singletons that could not be merged were discarded. By aligning reads against IMGT, V, D and J genes, CDR3 length, and insertions or deletions at six rearrangement sites were assigned. Within each subset, clonotype counts were normalized to sorted cell number, and only after that were true diversity and Gini coefficients computed with the tcR R package. The overlap coefficient, calculated on TCRB nucleotide sequences, was used to quantify repertoire sharing. Sourced from immuneACCESS, this table was stored by TCRdb with only in-frame sequences that have V and J called. A share of the clones is absent; for the studies checked, an unresolved V gene accounts for under half, and the remainder has no known explanation. D and trimming come from the DNA, and the V and J calls and clone size come from that table. The sample records some 150,000 clones, 9.7% of which are singletons. The ten largest clones add up to 0.55% to 0.65% of the sample.

This clone was detected only a few times. Its antigen remains unidentified. Per-base quality was not reported, and no clone a single base away is much larger than it. Sequencing was carried out using central memory CD4+ T cells from blood. The V and J segments used are TRBV19 and TRBJ2-5; 7 of the junction bases match TRBD1. This TCR was sampled from a woman aged 40 to 50 in good health. The nucleotide sequence reads TGTGCCAGTAGCTTACAGGGGCAAGAGACCCAGTACTTC. Translated, it reads CASSLQGQETQYF.